Listed below are T cell receptor beta chains from one sample, sequenced in a study of blood T cell repertoires in COVID-19. TCRdb's copy holds only in-frame clones and misses some; the assay was immunoSEQ multiplex PCR. The sample includes 250,000 to 350,000 clones, 90% seen only once; the top ten take around 1.7%. Sequenced sample: PBMCs or T cells enriched from blood (not recorded which). These receptors all stem from a woman under 30 with acute COVID-19. Both conserved end residues are part of each CDR3. D genes are given only for firm matches. Clone size is stated in some rows and not others, as once, few, many or a class when expanded.

cdr3_aa cdr3_nt d_call j_call v_call clone_size
CASSLAGGEYNEQFF TGTGCTAGCAGCCTGGCGGGAGGGGAGTACAATGAGCAGTTCTTC TRBD2 TRBJ2-1 TRBV7-7 NA
CASSVFPGLVSSGANVLTF TGTGCCAGCAGTGTATTCCCGGGACTAGTTAGTTCTGGGGCCAACGTCCTGACTTTC TRBD2 TRBJ2-6 TRBV28 NA
CAWSVLTSGGNEQFF TGTGCCTGGAGTGTACTAACTAGCGGCGGGAATGAGCAGTTCTTC TRBD2 TRBJ2-1 TRBV30 NA
CATSTIPGTGGRYEQYF TGTGCCACCAGCACAATACCCGGGACAGGGGGCAGGTACGAGCAGTACTTC TRBD1 TRBJ2-7 TRBV15 NA
CASSINRWDRDRGHHEQYF TGTGCCAGTAGTATAAACAGGTGGGACCGGGACAGGGGGCACCACGAGCAGTACTTC TRBD1 TRBJ2-7 TRBV19 NA
CASSPGQSNYGYTF TGTGCCAGCAGCCCCGGACAGTCTAACTATGGCTACACCTTC NA TRBJ1-2 TRBV28 NA
CASSSGLAGDYNEQFF TGTGCCAGCAGTTCCGGACTAGCGGGTGACTACAATGAGCAGTTCTTC TRBD2 TRBJ2-1 TRBV27 NA
CASSQVGDQPQHF TGCGCCAGCAGCCAAGTAGGGGATCAGCCCCAGCATTTT NA TRBJ1-5 TRBV4-1 NA
CSARAELTQYF TGCAGTGCTAGAGCTGAGCTAACCCAGTACTTC NA TRBJ2-5 TRBV20-1 NA
CASSPQLAGGLVDTQYF TGTGCCAGCTCACCGCAACTAGCGGGAGGGCTGGTTGATACGCAGTATTTT TRBD2 TRBJ2-3 TRBV18 once
CASSPRRGALGNTIYF TGCGCCAGCAGCCCCCGGCGGGGTGCTCTTGGAAACACCATATATTTT NA TRBJ1-3 TRBV5-1 once
CASSLRTADSGANVLTF TGCGCCAGCAGCTTAAGGACAGCAGACTCTGGGGCCAACGTCCTGACTTTC NA TRBJ2-6 TRBV5-1 once
CASSYPDRGGYEQYF TGTGCCAGCAGCTATCCAGACAGGGGCGGCTACGAGCAGTACTTC TRBD1 TRBJ2-7 TRBV7-2 NA
CASSSPRGRSYEQYF TGTGCCAGCAGTTCCCCCAGGGGTCGTTCCTACGAGCAGTACTTC NA TRBJ2-7 TRBV6-5 once
CASSPPGDTQYF TGTGCCAGCAGCCCCCCCGGAGATACGCAGTATTTT NA TRBJ2-3 TRBV7-9 NA
CATSDLMWQGANYGYTF TGTGCCACCAGTGATTTGATGTGGCAGGGGGCTAACTATGGCTACACCTTC TRBD1 TRBJ1-2 TRBV24-1 few
CASSYRRGPSGFSTDTQYF TGTGCCAGCAGCTACCGAAGAGGTCCTAGCGGGTTTAGCACAGATACGCAGTATTTT TRBD2 TRBJ2-3 TRBV7-9 NA
CASSNTGTGMGNQPQHF TGTGCCAGCAGCAATACCGGGACAGGGATGGGAAATCAGCCCCAGCATTTT TRBD1 TRBJ1-5 TRBV27 NA
CAWSVASGSSYEQYF TGTGCCTGGAGTGTAGCTAGCGGGAGCTCCTACGAGCAGTACTTC TRBD2 TRBJ2-7 TRBV30 NA
CASSQGPFRRLFANTGELFF TGCGCCAGCAGCCAAGGCCCCTTCAGGAGGTTATTCGCGAACACCGGGGAGCTGTTTTTT NA TRBJ2-2 TRBV4-1 NA
CASSPVDGARRF TGTGCCAGCAGCCCAGTTGACGGAGCTCGTAGATTC NA TRBJ1-2 TRBV3-1/TRBV3-2 NA
CASSFLRLAGAETQYF TGCGCCAGCAGCTTTCTCCGACTAGCGGGGGCCGAGACCCAGTACTTC TRBD2 TRBJ2-5 TRBV5-1 NA
CAWSGQGWETQYF TGTGCCTGGAGTGGACAGGGGTGGGAGACCCAGTACTTC TRBD1 TRBJ2-5 TRBV30 NA
CASRRESRRSLGGYTF TGTGCCAGCAGACGGGAGTCCAGGAGATCACTTGGTGGCTACACCTTC NA TRBJ1-2 TRBV28 few
CASRRQGFDSGNTIYF TGTGCCAGCAGAAGACAGGGTTTTGATTCTGGAAACACCATATATTTT TRBD1 TRBJ1-3 TRBV28 NA
CASSDRTYGYTF TGTGCCAGCTCTGACAGGACCTATGGCTACACCTTC NA TRBJ1-2 TRBV28 NA
CASSGNRVDYGYTF TGTGCCAGCAGCGGAAACAGGGTGGACTATGGCTACACCTTC NA TRBJ1-2 TRBV5-6 NA
CASSQDWVGNRRLDTEAFF TGCGCCAGCAGCCAAGATTGGGTAGGCAACAGACGCCTTGACACTGAAGCTTTCTTT NA TRBJ1-1 TRBV4-3 NA
CASSLLAGLSTDTQYF TGTGCCAGCAGCTTATTAGCGGGGCTCAGCACAGATACGCAGTATTTT TRBD2 TRBJ2-3 TRBV11-1 once
CASSPRAGGLYF TGTGCCAGCAGCCCTCGGGCAGGGGGTCTGTACTTC TRBD1 TRBJ2-7 TRBV5-4 NA
CASSPPGTSGSKDYEQYF TGTGCCAGCAGCCCGCCTGGGACTAGCGGGAGCAAAGACTACGAGCAGTACTTC TRBD2 TRBJ2-7 TRBV7-9 NA